This T cell receptor (beta chain) was recovered during a study of early T cells in non-severe SARS-CoV-2 infection. Researchers tagged individual cDNA molecules with unique molecular identifiers. TCRdb reprocessed the 5' RACE reads with MiXCR, giving one entry per CDR3 protein. Among roughly 100,000 distinct CDR3 sequences listed, approximately 12% were seen once. The CDR3 spans 13 residues. The germline V and J ends were trimmed by 7 bases and 3 bases, with 13 bases remaining between them. From germline, CDR1 is LNHDA and CDR2 SQIVND (reference sequence). This TCR was sampled from an adult who was a healthcare worker with PCR-confirmed SARS-CoV-2 infection or an uninfected control (not recorded which). The source was whole blood, collected at baseline. This rearrangement joins TRBV19 to TRBJ2-7; D is possibly TRBD1 or TRBD2 (5 bases each). CDR3: CASTWGRYYEQYF. The CDR3 DNA reads as TGTGCCAGTACCTGGGGGAGATACTACGAGCAGTACTTC.